This T cell receptor (beta chain) was found in a study of blood T cell repertoires in COVID-19 (TCRdb year 2020). For the wider study: Collaborator samples came from the United States, Italy and Spain and covered acute and convalescent phases of COVID-19. The prospective study material was composed of cDNA or gDNA derived from T cells, B-cell-depleted T cells, or PBMCs. Subjects who had been exposed to COVID-19, were actively infected with it, or had recovered from it provided the deeply sampled blood TCRbeta repertoires that made up the dataset. The repertoires were made available in a free public database intended to serve as a resource for research on the immune response to SARS-CoV-2. Samples came from the ongoing ImmuneRACE study (first 160 participants) plus 1,254 subjects from 6 global collaborators. Sample metadata almost always included a de-identified subject ID, COVID-19 status, age in years and sex. Where HLA class I and class II types were available, the types were taken from metadata supplied by the sample provider, not from assay-based typing.

Comments on this clone: Its cognate antigen has yet to be identified. No quality values exist for individual bases; no much larger clone is one base distant.

Another Seattle source contributed samples from volunteer blood donors who had recovered from COVID-19. Each collaborating institution followed its own protocols to collect whole blood in K2EDTA tubes. Collaborator samples were shipped for TCRbeta analysis as frozen whole blood, isolated PBMCs, or DNA extracted from either sample type. Study-wide conclusions, independent of this receptor: Clinical and demographic metadata were provided uncurated, with the amount varying by source and participant.

V was cut back by 4 bases and J by 6 bases, leaving a gap of 11 bases between them. The CDR3 numbers 13 residues from cysteine through phenylalanine. The read is trimmed to its CDR3 DNA, 39 bases read in frame from base 1. TCRbeta CDR3 regions were amplified from genomic DNA by means of the immunoSEQ Assay, a bias-controlled multiplex PCR. The authors' pipeline ran thus. The number of nucleated cells in each sample was estimated from the amplification of reference gene primers within the assay. Sequence reads were collapsed and filtered to measure the absolute abundance of every unique TCRbeta CDR3 rearrangement. Productive Simpson clonality was computed per sample as the square root of Simpson's diversity index over productive rearrangements. TCRdb took over this immuneACCESS table, retaining in-frame rearrangements with V and J assigned. Such tables are incomplete; in checked studies, under half of the missing clones stem from an unresolved V gene, and the remainder is unexplained. That table furnishes V, J and clone size, whereas the DNA furnished D and trimming. Across this sample there are about 170,000 clones, with about 85% seen only once. The top ten clones comprise approximately 1.2% of the sample.

This TCR came from a man aged 55 to 69 who had recovered from COVID-19. The chain employs TRBV23-1 and TRBJ2-3; 5 matching bases give a weak D call of TRBD1. TRBV23-1 falls under the ORF class, with uncertain function. The sample was peripheral blood. The CDR3 protein sequence reads: CASSLSKGDTQYF. In nucleotide form, the sequence is TGCGCCAGCAGTCTCTCCAAGGGGGATACGCAGTATTTT.